This T cell receptor (beta chain) was found in a study of Graves' ophthalmopathy and Graves' hyperthyroidism. Study-level results: The model predicted ophthalmopathy progression with roughly 70% sensitivity and around 74% specificity.

The germline CDR1 and CDR2 sequences are LGHDT and YNNKEL (reference sequence). V was cut by 2 bases and J by 6 bases, with 7 bases left in between. The CDR3 contains 12 residues. Amplification targeted the TCR beta CDR3 regions, with RNA transcripts as the source material. RT-PCR with HTBI primers came first, then second-round multiplex PCR. TCRdb re-called the multiplex PCR reads through MiXCR, storing one row per CDR3 protein. The sample lists under 200,000 distinct CDR3 sequences, roughly 37% occurring once. This clonotype was observed at least ten times. Antigen specificity is unknown. The gene calls are TRBV3-1 and TRBJ1-2, with unresolved D. The source material was peripheral blood. The TCR originated in a woman aged 40-49 years with Graves' ophthalmopathy. CDR3 sequence reads: CASSQSLDGYTF. For the CDR3, the DNA is TGTGCCAGCAGCCAAAGTCTCGATGGCTACACCTTC.